Each of the 27 T cell receptor beta chains below was sequenced from the same sample in a study of CD8 T cells in ankylosing spondylitis. TCRdb re-analysed the 5' RACE reads in MiXCR, keeping a single row per CDR3 protein. The sample records hundreds of thousands of distinct CDR3 sequences, 20% being singletons. The sample was blood, either unsorted or a sorted T cell fraction (not recorded which). The receptors derive from a male donor with ankylosing spondylitis or in good health (not recorded which).

The chain links TRBV7-2 to TRBJ2-5, with D tentatively TRBD1 (7 bases). Per germline, CDR1 SGHTA and CDR2 FQGNSA. The V and J ends lost 5 bases and 2 bases respectively, with 12 bases between them. The CDR3 runs to 14 residues. The CDR3 loop reads CASSQGGLQETQYF. The CDR3, as DNA: TGTGCCAGCAGCCAGGGGGGCCTTCAAGAGACCCAGTACTTC.

About this clonotype itself: An end of the junction differs from the germline gene, which may be a read error. In DNA form, the CDR3 reads TGCGCCAGCAACTTGAACACCGGGGAGCTGTTTTTT. It codes for CASNLNTGELFF. The chain links TRBV5-1 to TRBJ2-2; D is uncertain. CDR1 SGHRS and CDR2 YFSETQ come from the germline V gene. The CDR3 is 12 residues long.

This clonotype was recorded at least ten times. The rearrangement joins TRBV6-4 to TRBJ2-3; TRBD2 matches at 9 bases. Germline V gene data show CDR1 as MRHNA and CDR2 as SNTAGT. The CDR3 consists of 14 residues. V lost 4 bases to trimming and J lost 1 base; unmatched junction nucleotides: 0. CDR3 amino acids: CASSASGGTDTQYF. DNA of the CDR3: TGTGCCAGCAGTGCTAGCGGGGGCACAGATACGCAGTATTTT.

This clonotype was observed a few times. The gene calls are TRBV15 and TRBJ2-3; 8 bases match TRBD1. Germline V gene sequence: CDR1 LNHNV, CDR2 YYDKDF (reference sequence). J lost 1 base, V lost 3 bases, and 12 bases had no gene match. The CDR3 is 18 residues long. CDR3: CATSSRTGWSVGTDTQYF. The CDR3, as DNA: TGTGCCACCAGCAGTAGGACAGGGTGGTCTGTCGGCACAGATACGCAGTATTTT. The full variable domain, its missing parts supplied by reference TRBV15 and TRBJ2-3, is DAMVIQNPRYQVTQFGKPVTLSCSQTLNHNVMYWYQQKSSQAPKLLFHYYDKDFNNEADTPDNFQSRRPNTSFCFLDIRSPGLGDTAMYLCATSSRTGWSVGTDTQYFGPGTRLTVL.

This clonotype was counted ten times or more. The chain carries TRBV3-1 and TRBJ1-2, with TRBD1 matching over 7 bases. Germline V CDR1 and CDR2: LGHDT, YNNKEL (reference sequence). CDR3 length equals 13 residues. V shed 4 bases and J 4 bases; nucleotides not matched to a gene: 3. The chain's CDR3 is CASSRQGSYGYTF. The CDR3 DNA reads TGTGCCAGCAGCCGACAGGGAAGCTATGGCTACACCTTC. The variable domain in full, completed from reference TRBV3-1 and TRBJ1-2, reads DTAVSQTPKYLVTQMGNDKSIKCEQNLGHDTMYWYKQDSKKFLKIMFSYNNKELIINETVPNRFSPKSPDKAHLNLHINSLELGDSAVYFCASSRQGSYGYTFGSGTRLTVV.

The chain recombines TRBV29-1 with TRBJ2-1; TRBD2 matches at 10 bases. The germline V gene has CDR1 SQVTM and CDR2 ANQGSEA. The length of the CDR3 is 17 residues. The CDR3 nucleotides are TGCCGGGTCGGGATTGGGCTAGCGGGAGTCTCCTACAATGAGCAGTTCTTC. Encoded protein: CRVGIGLAGVSYNEQFF.

This clonotype turned up a few times. The chain recombines TRBV12-3 or TRBV12-4 with TRBJ1-4; D may be TRBD1 (5 bases). This CDR3 region has 14 residues. V lost 6 bases and J 4 bases, leaving 12 bases between the germline ends. The CDR3 loop is CASRTGTGNEKLFF. The DNA of the CDR3 is TGTGCCAGCAGGACCGGGACCGGTAATGAAAAACTGTTTTTT.

Ten or more counts support this clonotype. The chain joins TRBV29-1 to TRBJ2-5, with unresolved D. This CDR3 contains 10 residues. Germline loops: CDR1 SQVTM, CDR2 ANQGSEA. V was cut by 7 bases and J by 6 bases, with 9 bases left in between. CDR3 nucleotides: TGCAGCGGGATCGGACAGACCCAGTACTTC. This codes for CSGIGQTQYF.

CDR3 residues: CSAQRGTLTDTQYF. As DNA, the CDR3 is TGCAGTGCTCAGCGGGGGACACTAACAGATACGCAGTATTTT. The gene calls are TRBV20-1 and TRBJ2-3; 8 bases fit TRBD2. Germline V gives CDR1 DFQATT, CDR2 SNEGSKA (reference sequence). This CDR3 is built from 14 residues. V was pared by 5 bases and J by 3 bases, with 7 bases of the junction left unmatched.

This clonotype was seen many times. The chain employs TRBV10-3 and TRBJ1-1; 11 bases are shared with TRBD1. The CDR3 consists of 13 residues. The junction had 5 bases not matched to a gene; V was cut back by 10 bases and J by 4 bases. Germline values: CDR1 ENHRY, CDR2 SYGVKD. The CDR3 region has the DNA TGTGCCACCGGACAGGGGGCGGGCACTGAAGCTTTCTTT. As protein: CATGQGAGTEAFF.

The chain combines TRBV15 with TRBJ2-7; D remains unclear. Germline V gene data show CDR1 as LNHNV and CDR2 as YYDKDF (reference sequence). The CDR3 totals 14 residues. V lost 0 bases and J lost 5, with 11 bases in between. CDR3 coding DNA: TGTGCCACCAGCAGAGAAACAAGGACGGACGAGCAGTACGTC. Translated: CATSRETRTDEQYV.

This clonotype was recorded a few times. This sequence joins TRBV11-2 and TRBJ1-1; 8 nucleotides agree with TRBD1. Trimming removed 1 base from V and 6 bases from J; junction bases left unmatched: 10. CDR3 length: 16 amino acids. Germline CDR1 reads SGHAT; CDR2 reads FQNNGV. The CDR3 is CASSLVAGGGSSEAFF. The CDR3 nucleotides read TGTGCCAGCAGCTTAGTGGCAGGGGGCGGATCGTCTGAAGCTTTCTTT.

This chain uses TRBV6-1 with TRBJ2-4, with D maybe TRBD1 (6 bases). In germline, CDR1 is MNHNS, CDR2 SASEGT. The CDR3 covers 13 residues. The V end lost 1 base, the J end lost 5 bases, and 6 bases lay between the germline ends. The DNA for the CDR3 is TGTGCCAGCAGTGAAGACAGGGAAAACATTCAGTACTTC. It codes for CASSEDRENIQYF.

This clonotype was counted at least ten times. V gene TRBV6-5 combines with J gene TRBJ1-1; 7 nucleotides match TRBD1. Germline V gives CDR1 MNHEY, CDR2 SVGAGI. The V gene end was trimmed by 5 bases and the J gene end by 8 bases; junction bases not matched to a gene: 5. This CDR3 is built from 12 residues. CDR3 protein: CASSPRQGEAFF. The CDR3 nucleotides read TGTGCCAGCAGTCCCAGACAGGGAGAAGCTTTCTTT.

The chain couples TRBV12-3 or TRBV12-4 to TRBJ1-1; TRBD1 is a possible D gene (6 bases). The CDR3 consists of 11 residues. V was cut by 6 bases and J by 7 bases, with 9 bases left in between. This CDR3 is CASRTGLEAFF. The CDR3 nucleotides read TGTGCCAGCAGGACAGGCCTTGAAGCTTTCTTT.

This clonotype was counted only a few times. The chain couples TRBV2 to TRBJ1-5; D perhaps matches TRBD1 (6 bases). The CDR3 has 14 residues. Trimming took 3 bases from V and 4 from J, leaving 10 bases between them. Germline CDR1 and CDR2: SNHLY and FYNNEI. As DNA, the CDR3 is TGTGCCAGCAGTGACGACAGGCAGAATCAGCCCCAGCATTTT. Protein: CASSDDRQNQPQHF.

In its sample, this clonotype was seen many times. The chain links TRBV29-1 to TRBJ2-1; 9 bases fit TRBD2. CDR1 and CDR2 from the germline V gene are SQVTM and ANQGSEA. Trimming cost V 7 bases and J 5 bases; bases outside gene matches: 15. The CDR3 is 16 residues long. CDR3 amino acids: CSASFGASGDHNEQFF. The CDR3 DNA is TGCAGCGCTTCCTTTGGGGCTAGCGGGGATCACAATGAGCAGTTCTTC.

This clonotype was seen many times. The chain recombines TRBV28 with TRBJ1-1; D perhaps matches TRBD1 (6 bases). The V end was cut by 5 bases, the J end by 0 bases, with 10 bases between. The germline V gene has CDR1 MDHEN and CDR2 SYDVKM. The CDR3 is 14 residues long. CDR3 sequence reads: CASSGGALNTEAFF. CDR3 nucleotides: TGTGCCAGCAGTGGGGGGGCTTTGAACACTGAAGCTTTCTTT.

This clonotype has more than one count but fewer than ten. The CDR3 spells CSAQNLAGGLVTQYF. CDR3 DNA: TGCAGTGCTCAAAATCTGGCGGGGGGGCTGGTGACCCAGTACTTC. The V and J genes are TRBV20-1 and TRBJ2-5, with 9 bases that match TRBD2. V lost 5 bases and J lost 7; bases outside the gene matches: 14. From germline, CDR1 is DFQATT and CDR2 SNEGSKA (reference sequence). CDR3 size: 15 residues.

The chain is built from TRBV18 and TRBJ1-2, with D uncertain. Germline V gives CDR1 KGHSH, CDR2 LQKENI. V lost 2 bases and J lost 4, with 8 bases in between. The CDR3 runs to 13 residues. CDR3 DNA sequence: TGTGCCAGCTCACCAAAGGACGTCTATGGCTACACCTTC. Amino acids: CASSPKDVYGYTF.

This sequence joins TRBV25-1 and TRBJ1-5; D is unresolved. V was pared by 4 bases and J by 9 bases, with 7 bases between. Germline CDR1 is MGHDK and CDR2 is SYGVNS. The CDR3 loop spans 11 amino acids. The CDR3 loop reads CASSGPGPQHF. In DNA form, the CDR3 reads TGTGCCAGCAGTGGGCCAGGGCCCCAGCATTTT.

The sample holds a few counts of this clonotype. V usage is TRBV25-1 and J usage is TRBJ2-3, with TRBD2 matching 9 bases. The V gene end was trimmed by 11 bases and the J gene end by 3 bases; junction bases not matched to a gene: 6. The germline V gene has CDR1 MGHDK and CDR2 SYGVNS. The CDR3 is made up of 13 amino acids. Here the CDR3 reads CAVSGGITDTQYF. The DNA of the CDR3 is TGTGCCGTTAGCGGGGGTATAACAGATACGCAGTATTTT.

The chain has TRBV25-1 and TRBJ1-5; D uncertain. CDR1 is MGHDK and CDR2 is SYGVNS in the germline V gene. V was shortened by 8 bases and J by 2 bases, with 13 bases between the two germline ends. This CDR3 has 14 amino acids. CDR3 sequence reads: CASAAAGGNQPQHF. The CDR3 DNA reads TGTGCCAGCGCCGCGGCCGGGGGCAATCAGCCCCAGCATTTT.

This clonotype was detected many times. The chain couples TRBV6-1 to TRBJ1-1; D may be TRBD1 (6 bases). Germline V gene lookup returns CDR1 MNHNS and CDR2 SASEGT. Trimming stripped 7 bases from V and 5 bases from J, with 17 bases between. The CDR3 contains 14 residues. The CDR3 here is CASTQSRGGTEAFF. For the CDR3, the DNA is TGTGCCAGCACCCAGTCCAGGGGTGGGACTGAAGCTTTCTTT.

This clonotype was detected only a few times. The chain uses TRBV5-1 and TRBJ1-2; D gene unclear. The germline V gene has CDR1 SGHRS and CDR2 YFSETQ. The V gene lost 4 bases and the J gene lost 1 base, with 26 bases spanning the gap. The CDR3 has 19 amino acids. CDR3 coding DNA: TGCGCCAGCAGCCTAAAGCCACGCGTGAACGACCTCTTTAACTATGGCTACACCTTC. Translation: CASSLKPRVNDLFNYGYTF.

This clonotype came up a few times. J is TRBJ1-1 and V is TRBV19; no definite D call. V was shortened by 3 bases and J by 3 bases, with 14 bases between the two germline ends. Germline V lookup: CDR1 LNHDA, CDR2 SQIVND (reference sequence). The CDR3 is 15 amino acids. CDR3 bases: TGTGCCAGTAGTATCTGGATCGTGCGGGACACTGAAGCTTTCTTT. Amino acids: CASSIWIVRDTEAFF.

This clonotype occurred a few times. This rearrangement joins TRBV28 to TRBJ1-1, with unresolved D. The length of the CDR3 is 14 residues. Germline V gives CDR1 MDHEN, CDR2 SYDVKM. Trimming shortened V by 2 bases and J by 0 bases, and 7 bases separated the two germline ends. The CDR3 region has the DNA TGTGCCAGCAGTTTAGTCAACATGAACACTGAAGCTTTCTTT. Protein: CASSLVNMNTEAFF.